This T cell receptor beta chain emerged from a study of cytomegalovirus exposure and HLA in healthy donors. The PCR employed 60 Vbeta primers together with 13 Jbeta primers. Clones were sequenced by immunoSEQ multiplex PCR, and TCRdb holds only the in-frame ones, with some missing. The table includes about 140,000 clones, roughly 73% detected once. Trimming took off 3 bases at V and 0 bases at J, with 9 bases between the two ends. Germline V gives CDR1 SGHVS, CDR2 FQNEAQ. The CDR3 contains 15 residues. The chain recombines TRBV7-8 with TRBJ2-1; no reliable D call. The receptor was isolated from a human donor in good health. Sequenced input: PBMCs. For the CDR3, the DNA is TGTGCCAGCAGCTTTTACTCCTACTCCTACAATGAGCAGTTCTTC. This translates into CASSFYSYSYNEQFF.